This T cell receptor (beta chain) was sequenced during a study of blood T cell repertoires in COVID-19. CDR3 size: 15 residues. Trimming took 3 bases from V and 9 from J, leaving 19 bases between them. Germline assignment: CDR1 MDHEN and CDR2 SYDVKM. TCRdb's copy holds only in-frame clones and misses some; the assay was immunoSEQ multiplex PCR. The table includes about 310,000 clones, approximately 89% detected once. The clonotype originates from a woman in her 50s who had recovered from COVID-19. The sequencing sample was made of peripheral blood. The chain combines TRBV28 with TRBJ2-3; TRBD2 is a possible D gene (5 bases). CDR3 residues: CASSFSSGPGWTQYF. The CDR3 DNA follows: TGTGCCAGCAGTTTCAGTTCCGGGCCGGGGTGGACGCAGTATTTT. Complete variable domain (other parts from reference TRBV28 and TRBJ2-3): DVKVTQSSRYLVKRTGEKVFLECVQDMDHENMFWYRQDPGLGLRLIYFSYDVKMKEKGDIPEGYSVSREKKERFSLILESASTNQTSMYLCASSFSSGPGWTQYFGPGTRLTVL.